These 16 T cell receptor beta chains were sequenced from one sample in a study of blood T cell repertoires in COVID-19 (dated by TCRdb to the early 2020s). Receptor libraries were prepared by the immunoSEQ multiplex PCR assay. Held by TCRdb, this immuneACCESS table contains in-frame sequences only and omits some clones. Under half of the omission traces to an unresolved V gene where checked; the cause of the rest is unknown. For this sample there are approximately 200,000 clones; 70% to 90% appear just once. Roughly 1.2% of the sample belongs to the ten largest clones. Sequenced sample: PBMCs or T cells enriched from blood (not recorded which). The receptors stem from a man aged 30 to 39 who had recovered from COVID-19.

V is TRBV11-2 and J is TRBJ2-2; D call uncertain. CDR1 and CDR2 (germline): SGHAT, FQNNGV. This CDR3 has 12 residues. V lost 1 base and J 8 bases, leaving 5 bases between the germline ends. The CDR3: CASSLGLGELFF. The CDR3 nucleotides are TGTGCCAGCAGCTTAGGTTTAGGGGAGCTGTTTTTT.

The chain uses TRBV30 and TRBJ2-1; TRBD2 aligns across 11 bases. The CDR3 sequence is 15 residues long. Germline lookup yields CDR1 GTSNPN and CDR2 SVGIG (reference sequence). Losses at the gene ends were 4 bases for V and 11 bases for J; bases not matched to a gene: 13. The CDR3, as DNA: TGTGCCTGGAAGCCGGCCGGGACTAGCGGACCTAAGCAGTTCTTC. Protein product: CAWKPAGTSGPKQFF.

The chain carries TRBV2 and TRBJ2-3; D gene uncertain. The length of the CDR3 is 11 residues. Between the trimmed V and J ends, which lost 6 bases and 3 bases, there was a span of 4 bases. Looked up from germline, CDR1 is SNHLY and CDR2 is FYNNEI. Here the CDR3 reads CASSLTDTQYF. The CDR3, as DNA: TGTGCCAGCAGCCTAACAGATACGCAGTATTTT.

This clone has a count of ten or more. The chain is built from TRBV30 and TRBJ1-3; D gene uncertain. V lost 3 bases and J 3 bases, leaving 9 bases between the germline ends. The CDR3 totals 13 residues. Per the germline V gene, CDR1 is GTSNPN and CDR2 is SVGIG (reference sequence). The DNA for the CDR3 is TGTGCCTGGAGCTTGGCTCGTGGAAACACCATATATTTT. Its translation is CAWSLARGNTIYF.

The chain is built from TRBV9 and TRBJ2-1; TRBD2 aligns across 12 bases. The germline V gene has CDR1 SGDLS and CDR2 YYNGEE. There are 15 residues in the CDR3. The junction had 5 bases not matched to a gene; V was cut back by 5 bases and J by 5 bases. The CDR3 coding sequence is TGTGCCAGCAGACCCGGACTAGCGGGAAACAATGAGCAGTTCTTC. It translates to CASRPGLAGNNEQFF.

The chain has TRBV28 and TRBJ2-7; TRBD1 agrees at 9 bases. CDR3 length equals 12 residues. Germline lookup yields CDR1 MDHEN and CDR2 SYDVKM. V lost 6 bases and J lost 3; bases outside the gene matches: 0. Here the CDR3 reads CASRTGGYEQYF. The CDR3 DNA reads as TGTGCCAGCAGGACAGGGGGCTACGAGCAGTACTTC.

V gene TRBV27 combines with J gene TRBJ1-2, with 7 bases matching TRBD1. Germline trimming cut 8 bases from V and 5 bases from J; bases unmatched to any gene: 8. CDR1 is MNHEY, CDR2 SMNVEV, per germline (reference sequence). The CDR3 has 13 residues. DNA for the CDR3: TGTGCCAGCGGACCGACAGGGTCTTATGGCTACACCTTC. It is translated as CASGPTGSYGYTF.

The genes are TRBV5-4 and TRBJ1-2, with 8 bases identical to TRBD1. The CDR3 loop spans 15 amino acids. J gave up 1 base and V 1 base, and 3 bases lay outside the gene matches. Germline loops: CDR1 SGHNT, CDR2 YYREEE (reference sequence). CDR3 amino acids: CASSLTTGGNYGYTF. Here the CDR3 DNA reads TGTGCCAGCAGCTTGACCACAGGGGGTAACTATGGCTACACCTTC.

The gene calls are TRBV7-2 and TRBJ1-1; D perhaps matches TRBD1 (5 bases). This CDR3 region has 14 residues. Germline CDR1 and CDR2: SGHTA and FQGNSA. Trimming cost V 1 base and J 7 bases, with 13 bases left between them. Here the CDR3 DNA reads TGTGCCAGCAGCTTAGATGGGGCGCACCTTGAAGCTTTCTTT. Translating gives CASSLDGAHLEAFF.

V gene TRBV7-2 combines with J gene TRBJ1-6; no firm D call. CDR1 SGHTA and CDR2 FQGNSA come from the germline V gene. V was trimmed by 5 bases and J by 2 bases, leaving 10 bases between them. This CDR3 has 15 amino acids. CDR3 loop: CASSPPGAYNSPLHF. DNA of the CDR3: TGTGCCAGCAGCCCCCCCGGGGCCTATAATTCACCCCTCCACTTT.

This chain uses TRBV3-1 (or the pseudogene TRBV3-2) with TRBJ2-1; the match to TRBD2 covers 7 bases. The ends lost 0 bases at V and 4 bases at J; junction bases unmatched: 6. Per the germline V gene, CDR1 is LGHDT and CDR2 is YNNKEL (reference sequence). This CDR3 contains 16 residues. CDR3 amino acids: CASSQDLAATYNEQFF. CDR3 nucleotides: TGTGCCAGCAGCCAAGACCTAGCGGCTACTTACAATGAGCAGTTCTTC.

The V and J genes are TRBV28 and TRBJ1-5; D unresolved. CDR1 is MDHEN, CDR2 SYDVKM, per germline. V lost 5 bases and J lost 6, with 14 bases in between. This CDR3 has 14 residues. This CDR3 reads CASSASGVSQPQHF. CDR3 DNA sequence: TGTGCCAGCAGTGCATCCGGGGTTAGTCAGCCCCAGCATTTT.

CDR3 sequence (DNA): TGTGCCAGCAGCCAAGGGACAGGGAGAGGCTACACCTTC. Translating it yields CASSQGTGRGYTF. The genes are TRBV3-1 (or the pseudogene TRBV3-2) and TRBJ1-2, with 8 bases that match TRBD1. Germline V gives CDR1 LGHDT, CDR2 YNNKEL (reference sequence). The V gene end was trimmed by 1 base and the J gene end by 8 bases; junction bases not matched to a gene: 3. There are 13 residues in the CDR3.

J is TRBJ2-3 and V is TRBV18, with D perhaps matching TRBD2 (5 bases). Deletions cut 2 bases from V and 6 bases from J, with 9 bases between. Looked up from germline, CDR1 is KGHSH and CDR2 is LQKENI. This CDR3 region has 13 residues. The chain's CDR3 is CASSPEWEDTQYF. CDR3 nucleotides: TGTGCCAGCTCACCAGAGTGGGAGGATACGCAGTATTTT.

This chain joins TRBV30 and TRBJ2-5, with 7 bases fitting TRBD1. The J segment lost 4 bases and the V segment lost 2 bases, leaving 7 bases of the junction unmatched. The CDR3 consists of 14 residues. The germline V gene encodes CDR1 GTSNPN and CDR2 SVGIG (reference sequence). The CDR3 loop reads CAWSTTGWLETQYF. The CDR3 bases are TGTGCCTGGAGTACGACAGGGTGGTTAGAGACCCAGTACTTC.

The genes are TRBV24-1 and TRBJ2-1, with a possible D match to TRBD2 (5 bases). CDR3 length: 15 amino acids. V lost 3 bases, J lost 0 bases, and 8 bases lay in between. Germline V CDR1 and CDR2: KGHDR, SFDVKD. CDR3 sequence (DNA): TGTGCCACCAGTGATCCGGGAAACTCCTACAATGAGCAGTTCTTC. Amino acids: CATSDPGNSYNEQFF.